The 28 T cell receptor beta chains below all came from one sample that was sequenced in a study of cytomegalovirus exposure and HLA in healthy donors. This PCR relied on a set of 60 Vbeta primers and 13 Jbeta primers. This table comes from immunoSEQ multiplex PCR, and its TCRdb copy is limited to in-frame clones, with some not included. The data show around 190,000 clones, around 73% seen once. Input material: PBMCs. These receptors were obtained from a woman in her 30s in good health and CMV-seronegative.

This sequence joins TRBV5-1 and TRBJ2-7; a possible D gene is TRBD2 (6 bases). The CDR3 contains 16 residues. Trimming pared 1 base from V and 2 bases from J, leaving 16 bases between. The germline V gene has CDR1 SGHRS and CDR2 YFSETQ. CDR3 DNA sequence: TGCGCCAGCAGCTTGCAATGGGGAGGTACCACCTACGAGCAGTACTTC. Its translation is CASSLQWGGTTYEQYF.

This clone turned up a few times. The CDR3 DNA reads TGTGCCAGCAGCTTGGCCGGGGGTTCCTCTGGAAACACCATATATTTT. Translating it yields CASSLAGGSSGNTIYF. V usage is TRBV5-4 and J usage is TRBJ1-3; possible D gene TRBD1, 5 bases. Per germline, CDR1 SGHNT and CDR2 YYREEE (reference sequence). The CDR3 is 16 amino acids. V gave up 0 bases and J gave up 0 bases, with 10 bases separating them.

The gene calls are TRBV5-1 and TRBJ2-1; a weak D match, TRBD2 (5 bases). Germline-derived CDR1 and CDR2 are SGHRS and YFSETQ. The V and J ends lost 0 bases and 2 bases respectively, with 9 bases between them. The CDR3 has 15 amino acids. The chain's CDR3 is CASSLVAAAYNEQFF. For the CDR3, the DNA is TGCGCCAGCAGCTTGGTAGCAGCGGCCTACAATGAGCAGTTCTTC.

The V gene is TRBV6-1, the J gene TRBJ1-5; 7 nucleotides align to TRBD1. This CDR3 contains 15 residues. The V gene end was trimmed by 4 bases and the J gene end by 2 bases; junction bases not matched to a gene: 5. Per the germline V gene, CDR1 is MNHNS and CDR2 is SASEGT. The CDR3 protein is CASSVTGVGNQPQHF. The CDR3 DNA follows: TGTGCCAGCAGTGTAACAGGGGTCGGCAATCAGCCCCAGCATTTT.

The V and J genes are TRBV5-4 and TRBJ1-1; possible D gene TRBD1, 6 bases. The CDR3 totals 14 residues. V was shortened by 3 bases and J by 0 bases, with 9 bases between the two germline ends. Germline V gene sequence: CDR1 SGHNT, CDR2 YYREEE (reference sequence). The CDR3 sequence is CASSSGHLNTEAFF. CDR3 in DNA: TGTGCCAGCAGCTCGGGACACCTGAACACTGAAGCTTTCTTT.

In this sample, this clone turned up once. The chain is built from TRBV5-1 and TRBJ1-1, with D maybe TRBD1 (5 bases). Trimming cost V 0 bases and J 1 base, with 7 bases left between them. CDR1 is SGHRS and CDR2 is YFSETQ in the germline V gene. This CDR3 is built from 14 residues. The DNA of the CDR3 is TGCGCCAGCAGCTTGGTTGGGGCGAACACTGAAGCTTTCTTT. Residues: CASSLVGANTEAFF.

CDR3 in DNA: TGTGCCAGCAGTTACTGGGGGCCCGACAATCAGCCCCAGCATTTT. It is translated as CASSYWGPDNQPQHF. J is TRBJ1-5 and V is TRBV6-6; weak D call: TRBD1 (6 bases). With 1 base removed from V and 3 bases from J, the gap between germline ends came to 10 bases. There are 15 residues in the CDR3. Germline V gene sequence: CDR1 MNHNY, CDR2 SVGAGI (reference sequence).

A few counts support this clone. The chain carries TRBV5-4 and TRBJ1-1, with D tentatively TRBD1 (6 bases). CDR3 length equals 14 residues. CDR1 and CDR2 from the germline V gene are SGHNT and YYREEE (reference sequence). Between the trimmed V and J ends, which lost 3 bases and 5 bases, there was a span of 14 bases. CDR3 coding DNA: TGTGCCAGCAGCTCAGGGGACCTTAGGACTGAAGCTTTCTTT. Its protein product is CASSSGDLRTEAFF.

The chain employs TRBV20-1 and TRBJ2-5, with D perhaps TRBD2 (6 bases). CDR3 length: 11 amino acids. Trimming took off 5 bases at V and 8 bases at J, with 12 bases between the two ends. Germline CDR1 DFQATT, CDR2 SNEGSKA (reference sequence). CDR3 amino acids: CSAPRDSTQYF. The CDR3 DNA reads as TGCAGTGCTCCCCGGGACTCAACCCAGTACTTC.

This chain uses TRBV30 with TRBJ2-4; D call uncertain. The CDR3 length is 14 residues. V lost 0 bases to trimming and J lost 0 bases, with 6 bases between them. Germline assignment: CDR1 GTSNPN and CDR2 SVGIG (reference sequence). CDR3 sequence: CAWSVLLAKNIQYF. The CDR3 DNA is TGTGCCTGGAGTGTACTCTTAGCCAAAAACATTCAGTACTTC.

The J gene is TRBJ1-1, the V gene TRBV7-9, with a weak D call TRBD1 (5 bases). Germline CDR1 reads SEHNR; CDR2 reads FQNEAQ (reference sequence). The CDR3 contains 15 residues. Trimming left V 2 bases short and J 6 bases short, with 16 bases between. In nucleotides, the CDR3 is TGTGCCAGCAGCTTAACGCAGGGCTCCCTCGCTGAAGCTTTCTTT. Its translation is CASSLTQGSLAEAFF.

This clone was recorded a few times. This sequence joins TRBV4-2 and TRBJ2-1; 10 bases line up with TRBD2. With 4 bases clipped from V and 6 bases from J, the junction kept 6 bases outside the gene matches. The germline CDR1 and CDR2 sequences are LGHNA and YNFKEQ. The CDR3 totals 15 residues. The CDR3 region has the DNA TGTGCCAGCAGCCTAGCGGGGGGTGGGATCAATGAGCAGTTCTTC. Its translation: CASSLAGGGINEQFF.

The CDR3 loop is CASSPIPGHVYEQYF. CDR3 in DNA: TGTGCCAGTAGTCCCATTCCCGGACACGTCTACGAGCAGTACTTC. The chain recombines TRBV19 with TRBJ2-7; a possible D gene is TRBD1 (5 bases). From germline, CDR1 is LNHDA and CDR2 SQIVND (reference sequence). V was cut by 5 bases and J by 3 bases, with 17 bases left in between. The CDR3 is 15 residues long.

The chain couples TRBV7-6 to TRBJ1-4; 8 nucleotides match TRBD1. This CDR3 has 14 amino acids. Germline loops: CDR1 SGHVS, CDR2 FNYEAQ. J was trimmed by 4 bases and V by 5 bases; bases with no gene match: 3. The CDR3 coding sequence is TGTGCCAGCAGCCGGACAGGGAGTAATGAAAAACTGTTTTTT. This translates into CASSRTGSNEKLFF.

This clone was found once. The chain uses TRBV5-4 and TRBJ2-7; TRBD1 matches 11 bases. The CDR3 is made up of 16 amino acids. Germline CDR1 SGHNT, CDR2 YYREEE (reference sequence). The J segment lost 3 bases and the V segment lost 4 bases, leaving 9 bases of the junction unmatched. CDR3 in amino acids: CASSQESGTGGYEQYF. CDR3 nucleotide sequence: TGTGCCAGCAGCCAAGAGTCCGGGACAGGGGGCTACGAGCAGTACTTC.

The V call is TRBV19, the J call TRBJ2-5, with 11 bases fitting TRBD2. This CDR3 has 20 residues. Looked up from germline, CDR1 is LNHDA and CDR2 is SQIVND (reference sequence). V lost 3 bases, J lost 6 bases, and 21 bases stayed unmatched. The CDR3 here is CASSMARGGSGGARIKTQYF. CDR3 nucleotide sequence: TGTGCCAGTAGTATGGCCCGCGGTGGTAGCGGGGGGGCCAGGATAAAGACCCAGTACTTC.

The chain employs TRBV5-8 and TRBJ2-1; 10 nucleotides line up with TRBD2. The V gene end was trimmed by 3 bases and the J gene end by 0 bases; junction bases not matched to a gene: 3. This CDR3 region has 16 residues. CDR1 SGHTS and CDR2 YDEGEE come from the germline V gene. The CDR3 loop reads CASSSGTSASYNEQFF. CDR3 coding DNA: TGTGCCAGCAGCTCCGGGACTAGCGCCTCCTACAATGAGCAGTTCTTC.

The rearrangement joins TRBV7-6 to TRBJ2-2; the match to TRBD2 covers 12 bases. CDR3 length: 17 residues. The V gene end was trimmed by 4 bases and the J gene end by 5 bases; junction bases not matched to a gene: 8. CDR1 SGHVS and CDR2 FNYEAQ come from the germline V gene. This CDR3 is CASSSTTSGRRTGELFF. The CDR3 region has the DNA TGTGCCAGCAGCTCAACAACTAGCGGGAGGCGTACCGGGGAGCTGTTTTTT. The whole variable domain, remainder taken from reference TRBV7-6 and TRBJ2-2, is GAGVSQSPRYKVTKRGQDVALRCDPISGHVSLYWYRQALGQGPEFLTYFNYEAQQDKSGLPNDRFSAERPEGSISTLTIQRTEQRDSAMYRCASSSTTSGRRTGELFFGEGSRLTVL.

This chain joins TRBV5-1 and TRBJ2-5, with TRBD2 identical over 14 bases. This CDR3 spans 17 amino acids. With 0 bases clipped from V and 3 bases from J, the junction kept 4 bases outside the gene matches. Germline V gives CDR1 SGHRS, CDR2 YFSETQ. The CDR3 loop reads CASSLGGLAGAKETQYF. DNA for the CDR3: TGCGCCAGCAGCTTGGGGGGACTAGCGGGGGCAAAAGAGACCCAGTACTTC.

For this clone: One end of the junction does not line up with germline, which may come from a read error. The V gene is TRBV7-2, the J gene TRBJ1-2; 12 bases line up with TRBD1. CDR1 and CDR2 (germline): SGHTA, FQGNSA. The CDR3 is made up of 14 amino acids. The CDR3 nucleotides read TGTGCCAGCAGCGGGACAGGGGGCGTCGGTGGCTACCCCTTC. This codes for CASSGTGGVGGYPF. Full variable domain (rest looked up from reference TRBV7-2 and TRBJ1-2): GAGVSQSPSNKVTEKGKDVELRCDPISGHTALYWYRQSLGQGLEFLIYFQGNSAPDKSGLPSDRFSAERTGGSVSTLTIQRTQQEDSAVYLCASSGTGGVGGYPFGSGTRLTVV.

V gene TRBV5-6 combines with J gene TRBJ2-1, with D unclear. With 3 bases removed from V and 8 bases from J, the gap between germline ends came to 9 bases. CDR3 length: 12 residues. Germline CDR1 and CDR2: SGHDT and YYEEEE. The CDR3 DNA is TGTGCCAGCAGCTCCCGACGGGATGAGCAGTTCTTC. Translation gives CASSSRRDEQFF.

The chain recombines TRBV4-2 with TRBJ2-1; a possible D gene is TRBD2 (5 bases). The V gene lost 3 bases and the J gene lost 6 bases, with 6 bases spanning the gap. Germline V gene sequence: CDR1 LGHNA, CDR2 YNFKEQ. The CDR3 runs to 12 residues. The CDR3 coding sequence is TGTGCCAGCAGCCAGGGAGTCAATGAGCAGTTCTTC. Its translation: CASSQGVNEQFF.

The rearrangement uses TRBV2 and TRBJ2-1, with D unresolved. CDR1 and CDR2 from the germline V gene are SNHLY and FYNNEI. The CDR3 spans 15 residues. Trimming removed 2 bases at V and 6 bases at J, with 14 bases between. Written as DNA, the CDR3 is TGTGCCAGCAGTGAAACGAGAATGATTCTCAATGAGCAGTTCTTC. This translates into CASSETRMILNEQFF.

The J gene is TRBJ2-3, the V gene TRBV7-3, with 8 positions matching TRBD2. This CDR3 is built from 16 residues. V lost 3 bases to trimming and J lost 1 base; unmatched junction nucleotides: 6. The germline V gene has CDR1 SGHTA and CDR2 FQGTGA. CDR3 loop: CASSFSQLAGTDTQYF. Written as DNA, the CDR3 is TGTGCCAGCAGCTTTTCTCAACTAGCGGGCACAGATACGCAGTATTTT.

This clone is a singleton in its sample. This chain connects TRBV15 to TRBJ1-2; 8 bases match TRBD1. CDR1 and CDR2 (germline): LNHNV, YYDKDF (reference sequence). The CDR3 consists of 13 residues. The J segment lost 8 bases and the V segment lost 3 bases, leaving 5 bases of the junction unmatched. The CDR3 sequence is CATSRPDRDGYTF. The CDR3 DNA follows: TGTGCCACCAGCAGGCCGGACAGGGACGGCTACACCTTC.

The V call is TRBV7-2, the J call TRBJ2-7; 8 bases map to TRBD1. After removal of 5 bases from V and 2 bases from J, the junction contained 2 bases not matched to a gene. The CDR3 is 13 amino acids. Looked up from germline, CDR1 is SGHTA and CDR2 is FQGNSA. The CDR3 DNA is TGTGCCAGCAGCCGACAGGGGCCCTACGAGCAGTACTTC. Protein product: CASSRQGPYEQYF.

Only one count was recorded for this clone. The rearrangement joins TRBV28 to TRBJ2-7, with D perhaps matching TRBD2 (5 bases). The CDR3 is 16 residues long. The germline gives CDR1 MDHEN, CDR2 SYDVKM. Trimming left V 5 bases short and J 3 bases short, with 20 bases between. CDR3 region: CASSPRLSGGIYEQYF. The CDR3 coding sequence is TGTGCCAGCAGTCCTCGATTAAGCGGAGGCATCTACGAGCAGTACTTC.

This chain links TRBV28 with TRBJ2-3; 8 nucleotides agree with TRBD2. This CDR3 has 15 residues. Germline V gives CDR1 MDHEN, CDR2 SYDVKM. V was clipped by 7 bases and J by 6 bases; unmatched bases: 12. The CDR3 bases are TGTGCCAGCACCCAAGGGGCTAGCGGGTGGGATACGCAGTATTTT. Residues: CASTQGASGWDTQYF.